This passage covers 24 T cell receptor beta chains from one sample sequenced in a study of CD8+CD57+ T cells in acquired aplastic anemia. Genomic DNA provided the template from which TCR beta VDJ and CDR3 profiles were obtained. In TCRdb, the reads were re-called with MiXCR into one record per CDR3 protein. The sample carries 200,000 or so distinct CDR3 sequences, over 60% recorded once. The specimen sequenced was sorted CD4+, CD8+, or CD8+CD57+ T cells (not recorded which) from PBMCs. These receptors were collected from a human donor with severe aplastic anemia or a healthy control (not recorded which).

Here the CDR3 DNA reads TGTGCCATCACCGGGACAGATACCTACGAGCAGTACTTC. Its protein product is CAITGTDTYEQYF. The rearrangement links TRBV7-9 to TRBJ2-7, with TRBD1 matching over 7 bases. Looked up from germline, CDR1 is SEHNR and CDR2 is FQNEAQ (reference sequence). The CDR3 covers 13 residues. Trimming cost V 10 bases and J 2 bases; bases outside gene matches: 8.

The chain couples TRBV9 to TRBJ2-1, with 10 bases lining up with TRBD2. This CDR3 contains 15 residues. With V trimmed by 3 bases and J by 5 bases, 5 bases remained unmatched. Germline CDR1 reads SGDLS; CDR2 reads YYNGEE. The chain's CDR3 is CASSAVLAGNNEQFF. CDR3 nucleotide sequence: TGTGCCAGCAGCGCTGTACTAGCGGGGAACAATGAGCAGTTCTTC.

The chain is built from TRBV15 and TRBJ2-1; D may be TRBD1 (5 bases). The V end lost 1 base, the J end lost 5 bases, and 9 bases lay between the germline ends. This CDR3 spans 14 amino acids. Germline lookup yields CDR1 LNHNV and CDR2 YYDKDF (reference sequence). The CDR3 protein is CATSRGGSHNEQFF. The DNA of the CDR3 is TGTGCCACCAGCAGAGGGGGCAGCCACAATGAGCAGTTCTTC.

This clonotype has just one count. The chain uses TRBV2 and TRBJ1-6; 7 bases are shared with TRBD1. The J segment lost 7 bases and the V segment lost 7 bases, leaving 4 bases of the junction unmatched. The germline V gene encodes CDR1 SNHLY and CDR2 FYNNEI. The CDR3 consists of 13 residues. The CDR3 DNA is TGTGCCAGCACCCTGACAGGGAATTCACCCCTCCACTTT. It specifies CASTLTGNSPLHF.

This clonotype was seen only once. The chain joins TRBV20-1 to TRBJ2-5; 8 bases are shared with TRBD2. Looked up from germline, CDR1 is DFQATT and CDR2 is SNEGSKA (reference sequence). CDR3 length: 18 residues. The junction had 14 bases not matched to a gene; V was cut back by 0 bases and J by 2 bases. CDR3 in amino acids: CSARDYISTASGQETQYF. In nucleotides, the CDR3 is TGCAGTGCTAGAGATTACATTTCAACGGCTAGCGGGCAAGAGACCCAGTACTTC.

V and J are TRBV7-9 and TRBJ2-7; 9 positions match TRBD1. The ends lost 4 bases at V and 4 bases at J; junction bases unmatched: 5. The V gene's germline CDR1 is SEHNR and CDR2 FQNEAQ (reference sequence). This CDR3 is 14 amino acids long. The chain's CDR3 is CASSYTGGRYEQYF. CDR3 coding DNA: TGTGCCAGCAGCTACACAGGGGGCAGGTACGAGCAGTACTTC.

The J gene is TRBJ2-7, the V gene TRBV7-2, with no clear D. Trimming shortened V by 5 bases and J by 6 bases, and 11 bases separated the two germline ends. Per germline, CDR1 SGHTA and CDR2 FQGNSA. CDR3 length: 12 residues. The DNA for the CDR3 is TGTGCCAGCAGCCTTAGAGGACGCGAGCAGTACTTC. Translated, it gives CASSLRGREQYF.

V is TRBV25-1 and J is TRBJ2-1; the D is unclear. CDR1 and CDR2 from the germline V gene are MGHDK and SYGVNS. This CDR3 has 14 amino acids. V was cut by 2 bases and J by 4 bases, with 9 bases left in between. The CDR3 DNA reads TGTGCCAGCAGTGAACTTTACAGATACAATGAGCAGTTCTTC. Encoded protein: CASSELYRYNEQFF.

V gene TRBV7-9 combines with J gene TRBJ2-7, with 7 nucleotides matching TRBD1. V was clipped by 5 bases and J by 6 bases; unmatched bases: 4. Germline CDR1 SEHNR, CDR2 FQNEAQ (reference sequence). The CDR3 spans 12 residues. CDR3 amino acids: CASSDRESEQYF. The CDR3 DNA follows: TGTGCCAGCAGCGACAGGGAATCCGAGCAGTACTTC.

This sequence joins TRBV10-2 and TRBJ1-5; D remains unclear. This CDR3 has 14 amino acids. With 6 bases removed from V and 3 bases from J, the gap between germline ends came to 12 bases. In germline, CDR1 is WSHSY, CDR2 SAAADI. The CDR3 loop reads CASRQVTYNQPQHF. The DNA of the CDR3 is TGCGCCAGCAGGCAGGTCACCTACAATCAGCCCCAGCATTTT.

The V gene is TRBV7-2, the J gene TRBJ2-3; unclear D gene. The CDR3 loop spans 14 amino acids. Trimming stripped 5 bases from V and 3 bases from J, with 12 bases between. The germline CDR1 and CDR2 sequences are SGHTA and FQGNSA. DNA of the CDR3: TGTGCCAGCAGCACATCTCTCGGAACAGATACGCAGTATTTT. This translates into CASSTSLGTDTQYF.

The CDR3 spells CAITTARSNTEAFF. DNA for the CDR3: TGTGCCATCACCACTGCGAGGAGTAACACTGAAGCTTTCTTT. The chain is built from TRBV10-3 and TRBJ1-1; D uncertain. Trimming pared 7 bases from V and 2 bases from J, leaving 14 bases between. The CDR3 runs 14 residues. From germline, CDR1 is ENHRY and CDR2 SYGVKD.

This chain joins TRBV7-2 and TRBJ2-7; 13 nucleotides agree with TRBD2. This CDR3 contains 18 residues. From germline, CDR1 is SGHTA and CDR2 FQGNSA. Germline trimming cut 3 bases from V and 5 bases from J; bases unmatched to any gene: 13. This CDR3 reads CASSLSGLAGVGHHEQYF. The CDR3 DNA is TGTGCCAGCAGCTTGAGCGGACTAGCGGGGGTCGGCCACCACGAGCAGTACTTC.

In this sample, this clonotype turned up a few times. The rearrangement links TRBV20-1 to TRBJ2-1; D could derive from TRBD1 or TRBD2 (6 bases each). The V and J ends lost 0 bases and 3 bases respectively, with 15 bases between them. The CDR3 has 16 amino acids. The germline CDR1 and CDR2 sequences are DFQATT and SNEGSKA (reference sequence). CDR3 DNA: TGCAGTGCTAGAGATACATTGGGGGGCGACTACAATGAGCAGTTCTTC. This translates into CSARDTLGGDYNEQFF.

This chain links TRBV20-1 with TRBJ2-7; D is unresolved. CDR3 length: 14 amino acids. The germline CDR1 and CDR2 sequences are DFQATT and SNEGSKA (reference sequence). The germline V and J ends were trimmed by 0 bases and 1 base, with 10 bases remaining between them. This CDR3 is CSARDDAASYEQYF. CDR3 DNA: TGCAGTGCTAGAGACGACGCTGCATCCTACGAGCAGTACTTC.

This clonotype showed up many times. J is TRBJ2-5 and V is TRBV4-2; 9 nucleotides match TRBD2. This CDR3 comprises 18 residues. The J segment lost 4 bases and the V segment lost 1 base, leaving 13 bases of the junction unmatched. Per the germline V gene, CDR1 is LGHNA and CDR2 is YNFKEQ. CDR3 region: CASSQAPRAGGPGETQYF. CDR3 sequence (DNA): TGTGCCAGCAGCCAAGCCCCTCGAGCGGGGGGCCCAGGAGAGACCCAGTACTTC.

The rearrangement links TRBV12-5 to TRBJ2-7; possibly TRBD1 for D (6 bases). Between the trimmed V and J ends, which lost 2 bases and 2 bases, there was a span of 10 bases. This CDR3 spans 14 amino acids. Germline CDR1 and CDR2: LGHNT and FRNRAP. The CDR3 nucleotides are TGTGCTAGTGGTTTGTACAGGGTACCCTACGAGCAGTACTTC. It is translated as CASGLYRVPYEQYF. Full variable domain (missing parts from reference TRBV12-5 and TRBJ2-7): DARVTQTPRHKVTEMGQEVTMRCQPILGHNTVFWYRQTMMQGLELLAYFRNRAPLDDSGMPKDRFSAEMPDATLATLKIQPSEPRDSAVYFCASGLYRVPYEQYFGPGTRLTVT.

The chain recombines TRBV2 with TRBJ2-3; D gene ambiguous. The V end was cut by 11 bases, the J end by 0 bases, with 15 bases between. The CDR3 contains 14 residues. The germline V gene has CDR1 SNHLY and CDR2 FYNNEI. CDR3 sequence: CASSPLLSTDTQYF. The CDR3 DNA follows: TGTGCCTCCTCTCCCCTACTTAGCACAGATACGCAGTATTTT.

This clonotype was seen only once. The rearrangement uses TRBV2 and TRBJ1-1, with 10 bases fitting TRBD1. CDR3 size: 17 residues. Germline V lookup: CDR1 SNHLY, CDR2 FYNNEI. V lost 7 bases and J lost 1; bases outside the gene matches: 12. DNA of the CDR3: TGTGCCAGCATATTAACCGGGACAGGGGCACCGAACACTGAAGCTTTCTTT. Translating it yields CASILTGTGAPNTEAFF. The full variable domain, rest sourced from reference TRBV2 and TRBJ1-1, is EPEVTQTPSHQVTQMGQEVILRCVPISNHLYFYWYRQILGQKVEFLVSFYNNEISEKSEIFDDQFSVERPDGSNFTLKIRSTKLEDSAMYFCASILTGTGAPNTEAFFGQGTRLTVV.

The chain has TRBV20-1 and TRBJ2-1; D perhaps matches TRBD1 (6 bases). The CDR3 extends over 14 amino acids. The germline V and J ends were trimmed by 6 bases and 3 bases, with 15 bases remaining between them. Germline V gene sequence: CDR1 DFQATT, CDR2 SNEGSKA (reference sequence). As DNA, the CDR3 is TGCAGTGCCCCCAGGGGCCTTGACTACAATGAGCAGTTCTTC. This gives the protein CSAPRGLDYNEQFF.

The V and J genes are TRBV7-2 and TRBJ2-3; 14 positions agree with TRBD2. CDR1 and CDR2 from the germline V gene are SGHTA and FQGNSA. V shed 1 base and J 2 bases; nucleotides not matched to a gene: 2. The CDR3 sequence is 17 residues long. DNA of the CDR3: TGTGCCAGCAGCTTAGGGACTAGCGGGGGGCTCACAGATACGCAGTATTTT. It specifies CASSLGTSGGLTDTQYF.

This chain links TRBV19 with TRBJ2-1; 10 nucleotides align to TRBD1. V lost 11 bases, J lost 7 bases, and 14 bases stayed unmatched. CDR3 length: 15 amino acids. Germline loops: CDR1 LNHDA, CDR2 SQIVND (reference sequence). Written as DNA, the CDR3 is TGTGCCGCTAGTAGGGGACAGGGGATCTGGAATGAGCAGTTCTTC. Translated: CAASRGQGIWNEQFF.

This clonotype appeared a few times. A much larger clone sits a single nucleotide away, making a read error possible. Because the CDR3 is missing its conserved closing phenylalanine or tryptophan, this is likely a read error. V is TRBV6-1 and J is TRBJ1-1, with D possibly being TRBD1 (6 bases). Trimming took 8 bases from V and 6 from J, leaving 16 bases between them. CDR1 is MNHNS, CDR2 SASEGT, per germline. The CDR3 is 13 residues long. CDR3 in DNA: TGTGCCAGCGGCTCCAGGGGATTGCCTGAAGCTTTCCTT. Protein: CASGSRGLPEAFL.

The chain is built from TRBV29-1 and TRBJ1-2; TRBD1 agrees at 7 bases. The trim removed 6 bases at V and 4 bases at J, leaving 11 bases unmatched. The germline CDR1 and CDR2 sequences are SQVTM and ANQGSEA. There are 14 residues in the CDR3. The CDR3, as DNA: TGCAGCGTCGGGATCGGGACAGCGACCTATGGCTACACCTTC. Protein product: CSVGIGTATYGYTF.